The 24 T cell receptor beta chains below all came from one sample that was sequenced in a study of T cell responses to AZD1222 COVID-19 vaccine. TCRdb's copy holds only in-frame clones and misses some; the assay was immunoSEQ multiplex PCR. The sample carries about 97,000 clones, roughly 84% recorded once. The sample consisted of peripheral blood, taken on day 0 of AZD1222 vaccination. The source is an adult in good health.

The rearrangement joins TRBV30 to TRBJ2-7; D might be TRBD1 (6 bases). The CDR3 length is 11 residues. Trimming stripped 1 base from V and 5 bases from J, with 6 bases between. Germline V gene data show CDR1 as GTSNPN and CDR2 as SVGIG (reference sequence). The CDR3 DNA follows: TGTGCCTGGAGTGCAGGGGACGAGCAGTACTTC. Translated, it gives CAWSAGDEQYF.

The chain couples TRBV11-2 to TRBJ1-1; D gene unclear. The V gene lost 1 base and the J gene lost 1 base, with 7 bases spanning the gap. CDR1 and CDR2 from the germline V gene are SGHAT and FQNNGV. The CDR3 loop spans 14 amino acids. CDR3 nucleotides: TGTGCCAGCAGCTTAGCCGGGAAGAACACTGAAGCTTTCTTT. Translated, it gives CASSLAGKNTEAFF.

The chain carries TRBV6-6 and TRBJ1-6, with 10 bases that match TRBD1. Trimming took 8 bases from V and 6 from J; bases not matched to a gene: 1. The CDR3 covers 13 residues. Germline V gene lookup returns CDR1 MNHNY and CDR2 SVGAGI (reference sequence). In DNA, the CDR3 is TGTGCCAGCGGGGACAGGGGTAATTCACCCCTCCACTTT. It yields the protein CASGDRGNSPLHF.

The chain employs TRBV19 and TRBJ1-2; a possible D gene is TRBD1 (6 bases). The germline V gene has CDR1 LNHDA and CDR2 SQIVND (reference sequence). Trimming shortened V by 7 bases and J by 3 bases, and 18 bases separated the two germline ends. The CDR3 is made up of 15 amino acids. CDR3 nucleotides: TGTGCCAGTACCTACAGGGACGGAGCAGACTATGGCTACACCTTC. It encodes CASTYRDGADYGYTF.

There are a few counts of this clone. The genes are TRBV4-3 and TRBJ1-4; D gene ambiguous. The CDR3 has 16 amino acids. The V end lost 2 bases, the J end lost 1 base, and 11 bases lay between the germline ends. Germline CDR1 reads LGHNA; CDR2 reads YSLEER. In DNA, the CDR3 is TGCGCCAGCAGCCAACTAAAAGGAGGAACTAATGAAAAACTGTTTTTT. This translates into CASSQLKGGTNEKLFF.

The chain couples TRBV5-4 to TRBJ1-4; 7 bases map to TRBD1. V shed 4 bases, J shed 7 bases, and the junction held 7 bases outside the gene matches. CDR1 and CDR2 (germline): SGHNT, YYREEE (reference sequence). The CDR3 sequence is 14 residues long. CDR3 DNA: TGTGCCAGCAGCATACAGGGGAAGGGTGAAAAACTGTTTTTT. It is translated as CASSIQGKGEKLFF.

This clone was found a few times. The chain links TRBV7-9 to TRBJ1-6, with 10 bases identical to TRBD1. The CDR3 consists of 16 residues. Germline V gene data show CDR1 as SEHNR and CDR2 as FQNEAQ (reference sequence). Trimming removed 4 bases from V and 8 bases from J; junction bases left unmatched: 8. For the CDR3, the DNA is TGTGCCAGCAGCTCGTACGCCGGGACAGGGGATTCACCCCTCCACTTT. This codes for CASSSYAGTGDSPLHF.

The rearrangement links TRBV11-3 to TRBJ1-6, with TRBD1 identical over 8 bases. V lost 4 bases to trimming and J lost 8 bases; unmatched junction nucleotides: 7. The CDR3 is 15 amino acids. The germline gives CDR1 SGHNT, CDR2 YENEEA. CDR3 amino acids: CASSYKDRVDSPLHF. Written as DNA, the CDR3 is TGTGCCAGCAGCTACAAGGACAGGGTAGATTCACCCCTCCACTTT. The variable domain in full, with the rest retrieved from reference TRBV11-3 and TRBJ1-6, is EAGVVQSPRYKIIEKKQPVAFWCNPISGHNTLYWYLQNLGQGPELLIRYENEEAVDDSQLPKDRFSAERLKGVDSTLKIQPAELGDSAVYLCASSYKDRVDSPLHFGNGTRLTVT.

J is TRBJ2-7 and V is TRBV6-2 or TRBV6-3; tentatively, D is TRBD1 (6 bases). Looked up from germline, CDR1 is MNHEY and CDR2 is SVGEGT. V shed 2 bases and J shed 7 bases, with 21 bases lying between them. The CDR3 contains 16 residues. For the CDR3, the DNA is TGTGCCAGCAGTTACCCCCCCCGGACAGTAAATCGAGAGCAGTACTTC. It yields the protein CASSYPPRTVNREQYF.

The chain carries TRBV7-9 and TRBJ2-5; D not resolved. The germline CDR1 and CDR2 sequences are SEHNR and FQNEAQ (reference sequence). CDR3 length: 14 amino acids. V gave up 2 bases and J gave up 5 bases, with 12 bases separating them. In DNA, the CDR3 is TGTGCCAGCAGCTTATATCGTCAGAGGGAGACCCAGTACTTC. Amino acid sequence: CASSLYRQRETQYF.

This CDR3 reads CASRGGAAGLNQPQHF. CDR3 sequence (DNA): TGTGCCAGCAGAGGAGGGGCGGCCGGGCTAAATCAGCCCCAGCATTTT. The chain joins TRBV2 to TRBJ1-5; a weak D match, TRBD1 (5 bases). The V gene lost 6 bases and the J gene lost 4 bases, with 19 bases spanning the gap. The V gene's germline CDR1 is SNHLY and CDR2 FYNNEI. The CDR3 spans 16 residues.

The sample holds a few counts of this clone. This chain connects TRBV27 to TRBJ2-1; maybe TRBD1 (5 bases). The length of the CDR3 is 16 residues. Trimming took 0 bases from V and 1 from J, leaving 10 bases between them. Germline V lookup: CDR1 MNHEY, CDR2 SMNVEV (reference sequence). The CDR3 nucleotides are TGTGCCAGCAGTTTATCGTTGGCAGGGTCCTACAATGAGCAGTTCTTC. Translating gives CASSLSLAGSYNEQFF.

The CDR3 reads CASQGQLNEKLFF. For the CDR3, the DNA is TGTGCCTCCCAAGGGCAGCTTAATGAAAAACTGTTTTTT. V is TRBV27 and J is TRBJ1-4; no definite D call. Germline CDR1 MNHEY, CDR2 SMNVEV (reference sequence). Trimming removed 11 bases at V and 4 bases at J, with 14 bases between. This CDR3 contains 13 residues.

The rearrangement joins TRBV6-5 to TRBJ1-5; D not certain. The length of the CDR3 is 16 residues. The germline CDR1 and CDR2 sequences are MNHEY and SVGAGI. The ends were cut back, 0 bases at V and 0 bases at J, with 9 bases in the middle. The CDR3 region has the DNA TGTGCCAGCAGTTACTCAGAAAATGTTAGCAATCAGCCCCAGCATTTT. This encodes CASSYSENVSNQPQHF.

The chain joins TRBV9 to TRBJ2-3, with D possibly matching TRBD2 (7 bases). CDR3 length: 17 residues. CDR1 SGDLS and CDR2 YYNGEE come from the germline V gene. V lost 4 bases and J lost 3, with 21 bases in between. CDR3 protein: CASSPSRGGGGTDTQYF. CDR3 in DNA: TGTGCCAGCAGCCCATCTAGAGGGGGGGGCGGGACAGATACGCAGTATTTT.

This chain links TRBV3-1 (or the pseudogene TRBV3-2) with TRBJ2-6; 7 positions match TRBD2. Trimming took 4 bases from V and 0 from J; bases not matched to a gene: 15. The CDR3 is made up of 20 amino acids. Germline values: CDR1 LGHDT, CDR2 YNNKEL (reference sequence). Here the CDR3 reads CASSPTLGGGDISGANVLTF. As DNA, the CDR3 is TGTGCCAGCAGCCCGACCCTGGGGGGGGGTGACATCTCTGGGGCCAACGTCCTGACTTTC.

The chain carries TRBV30 and TRBJ1-5; unclear D gene. Per the germline V gene, CDR1 is GTSNPN and CDR2 is SVGIG (reference sequence). Trimming stripped 2 bases from V and 5 bases from J, with 7 bases between. The CDR3 extends over 12 amino acids. CDR3: CAWSYLDQPQHF. The CDR3 DNA follows: TGTGCCTGGAGTTACCTGGATCAGCCCCAGCATTTT. Complete variable domain (other parts from reference TRBV30 and TRBJ1-5): SQTIHQWPATLVQPVGSPLSLECTVEGTSNPNLYWYRQAAGRGLQLLFYSVGIGQISSEVPQNLSASRPQDRQFILSSKKLLLSDSGFYLCAWSYLDQPQHFGDGTRLSIL.

This clone was recorded only once. V usage is TRBV25-1 and J usage is TRBJ1-5, with D perhaps matching TRBD1 (5 bases). Between the trimmed V and J ends, which lost 0 bases and 3 bases, there was a span of 6 bases. The CDR3 is 14 residues long. Looked up from germline, CDR1 is MGHDK and CDR2 is SYGVNS. The CDR3 DNA is TGTGCCAGCAGTGAATACAGGGACAATCAGCCCCAGCATTTT. Amino acid sequence: CASSEYRDNQPQHF.

V usage is TRBV6-5 and J usage is TRBJ1-2; tentative D call: TRBD1 (6 bases). CDR3 size: 15 residues. Germline CDR1 and CDR2: MNHEY and SVGAGI. V lost 4 bases, J lost 8 bases, and 20 bases lay in between. The CDR3 loop reads CASSFLGQRERGYTF. The CDR3 DNA reads TGTGCCAGCAGTTTCCTCGGACAGAGGGAGCGCGGCTACACCTTC.

Written as DNA, the CDR3 is TGTGCCAGCAGAGGACTAGCGGGGACTGAGACCCAGTACTTC. Residues: CASRGLAGTETQYF. The V call is TRBV28, the J call TRBJ2-5, with 12 bases matching TRBD2. V shed 6 bases, J shed 5 bases, and the junction held 4 bases outside the gene matches. This CDR3 is 14 amino acids long. Germline V gene data show CDR1 as MDHEN and CDR2 as SYDVKM.

The chain has TRBV19 and TRBJ2-7; D not certain. Trimming pared 10 bases from V and 0 bases from J, leaving 13 bases between. Germline CDR1 reads LNHDA; CDR2 reads SQIVND (reference sequence). This CDR3 comprises 13 residues. DNA of the CDR3: TGTGCCACCTCGACGAGGAGCTCCTACGAGCAGTACTTC. Protein: CATSTRSSYEQYF.

The chain carries TRBV5-1 and TRBJ1-3, with a possible D match to TRBD1 (6 bases). This CDR3 region has 16 residues. Germline-derived CDR1 and CDR2 are SGHRS and YFSETQ. V was shortened by 0 bases and J by 3 bases, with 13 bases between the two germline ends. CDR3 nucleotide sequence: TGCGCCAGCAGCTTGGGCCCGGGGGCTGGTGGAAACACCATATATTTT. It codes for CASSLGPGAGGNTIYF. Full variable domain (remainder filled in from reference TRBV5-1 and TRBJ1-3): KAGVTQTPRYLIKTRGQQVTLSCSPISGHRSVSWYQQTPGQGLQFLFEYFSETQRNKGNFPGRFSGRQFSNSRSEMNVSTLELGDSALYLCASSLGPGAGGNTIYFGEGSWLTVV.

The chain is built from TRBV12-5 and TRBJ1-2; 8 bases are a match to TRBD1. Germline CDR1 and CDR2: LGHNT and FRNRAP. V shed 3 bases, J shed 6 bases, and the junction held 9 bases outside the gene matches. The CDR3 contains 15 residues. CDR3 sequence: CASGLRTGRENGYTF. In DNA form, the CDR3 reads TGTGCTAGTGGTTTAAGGACAGGGAGGGAAAATGGCTACACCTTC.

This clone was detected only once. The chain has TRBV2 and TRBJ2-1; possibly TRBD1 or TRBD2 for D (6 bases each). Germline V gene data show CDR1 as SNHLY and CDR2 as FYNNEI. Trimming cost V 0 bases and J 14 bases, with 11 bases left between them. CDR3 length: 12 residues. CDR3 bases: TGTGCCAGCAGTGAAGCTGCGAGGGGGGAGTTCTTC. It codes for CASSEAARGEFF.